Listed here are 31 T cell receptor beta chains from one sample, sequenced in a study of OX40 agonist ivuxolimab in advanced cancers. To prepare the library, the immunoSEQ multiplex PCR assay was applied. TCRdb provides this immuneACCESS table in a form limited to in-frame rearrangements. Some clones are lacking; in checked studies, under half of them reflect an unresolved V gene, and why the rest are absent is not known. The sample data list 77,000 or so clones, and around 86% of these were observed just once. The biggest ten clones account for more than 0.5% of the sample. The sequencing here drew on CD4+ or CD8+ T cells sorted from blood, taken in a trial of the OX40 agonist ivuxolimab. Source of these receptors: an adult with an advanced solid tumor such as melanoma, head and neck, liver or kidney cancer.

CDR3 sequence: CASSLWGVSYEQYF. The CDR3 DNA is TGTGCCAGCAGTTTATGGGGAGTCTCCTACGAGCAGTACTTC. This sequence joins TRBV28 and TRBJ2-7; D may be TRBD2 (5 bases). CDR1 and CDR2 from the germline V gene are MDHEN and SYDVKM. The CDR3 spans 14 residues. V shed 0 bases and J shed 0 bases, with 6 bases lying between them.

The chain has TRBV27 and TRBJ2-7; 7 nucleotides match TRBD1. V gave up 2 bases and J gave up 6 bases; unmatched junction bases: 10. Germline V gives CDR1 MNHEY, CDR2 SMNVEV (reference sequence). CDR3 length: 15 residues. CDR3 sequence reads: CASSLRRQGAGEQYF. DNA of the CDR3: TGTGCCAGCAGTTTACGGAGACAGGGCGCGGGCGAGCAGTACTTC.

J is TRBJ1-2 and V is TRBV5-4; D perhaps matches TRBD1 (6 bases). V was pared by 5 bases and J by 6 bases, with 17 bases between. Germline CDR1 SGHNT, CDR2 YYREEE (reference sequence). The CDR3 spans 14 residues. This chain's CDR3 is CASSYGQYGDGYTF. In nucleotides, the CDR3 is TGTGCCAGCAGTTATGGACAGTATGGGGATGGCTACACCTTC.

V and J are TRBV5-1 and TRBJ2-7; 10 bases map to TRBD2. Per germline, CDR1 SGHRS and CDR2 YFSETQ. The CDR3 covers 15 residues. V was pared by 0 bases and J by 4 bases, with 4 bases of the junction left unmatched. Here the CDR3 reads CASSLEGLARYEQYF. In DNA, the CDR3 is TGCGCCAGCAGCTTGGAGGGACTAGCGAGATACGAGCAGTACTTC.

This clone was counted once. The chain combines TRBV6-1 with TRBJ2-7, with 8 bases fitting TRBD2. The J segment lost 7 bases and the V segment lost 5 bases, leaving 13 bases of the junction unmatched. This CDR3 is 15 amino acids long. CDR1 and CDR2 from the germline V gene are MNHNS and SASEGT. This CDR3 reads CASSSSGGELREQYF. CDR3 sequence (DNA): TGTGCCAGCAGTAGCTCGGGGGGGGAACTACGAGAGCAGTACTTC.

This clone was observed a single time. This sequence joins TRBV19 and TRBJ2-3; 8 nucleotides agree with TRBD2. V was clipped by 1 base and J by 2 bases; unmatched bases: 11. In germline, CDR1 is LNHDA, CDR2 SQIVND (reference sequence). The CDR3 spans 18 residues. CDR3 protein: CASSIGRGAGGFTDTQYF. The CDR3 DNA reads as TGTGCCAGTAGTATAGGACGCGGGGCGGGGGGCTTCACAGATACGCAGTATTTT.

The chain joins TRBV5-1 to TRBJ1-1, with D unresolved. This CDR3 contains 14 residues. With 0 bases removed from V and 0 bases from J, the gap between germline ends came to 6 bases. Germline CDR1 reads SGHRS; CDR2 reads YFSETQ. The CDR3: CASSLVALNTEAFF. CDR3 nucleotides: TGCGCCAGCAGCTTGGTAGCCCTGAACACTGAAGCTTTCTTT.

This chain uses TRBV6-5 with TRBJ1-4; D possibly corresponds to TRBD1 (5 bases). Germline-derived CDR1 and CDR2 are MNHEY and SVGAGI. Deletions cut 0 bases from V and 8 bases from J, with 16 bases between. The CDR3 consists of 16 residues. Here the CDR3 reads CASSYSYGEGMEKLFF. CDR3 sequence (DNA): TGTGCCAGCAGTTACTCGTATGGGGAGGGGATGGAAAAACTGTTTTTT.

This chain uses TRBV2 with TRBJ2-1; D not resolved. Germline V gene sequence: CDR1 SNHLY, CDR2 FYNNEI. The CDR3 is 13 amino acids. Trimming stripped 7 bases from V and 0 bases from J, with 7 bases between. CDR3 amino acids: CASKSSSYNEQFF. DNA for the CDR3: TGTGCCAGCAAAAGTAGCTCCTACAATGAGCAGTTCTTC.

This clone was counted a single time. CDR3 sequence (DNA): TGTGCCAGCAGCTTAGAGCGGGCTGAAAAACTGTTTTTT. It specifies CASSLERAEKLFF. This chain links TRBV11-2 with TRBJ1-4, with D hard to call. Trimming shortened V by 0 bases and J by 7 bases, and 6 bases separated the two germline ends. Germline loops: CDR1 SGHAT, CDR2 FQNNGV. There are 13 residues in the CDR3.

The chain links TRBV9 to TRBJ2-1, with 10 bases matching TRBD2. CDR3 size: 16 residues. Germline lookup yields CDR1 SGDLS and CDR2 YYNGEE. The trim removed 4 bases at V and 1 base at J, leaving 5 bases unmatched. CDR3 amino acids: CASSTLAGESYNEQFF. The CDR3 region has the DNA TGTGCCAGCAGCACGCTAGCGGGAGAATCCTACAATGAGCAGTTCTTC.

The genes are TRBV15 and TRBJ2-1; 9 nucleotides line up with TRBD2. CDR3 length: 15 residues. Germline assignment: CDR1 LNHNV and CDR2 YYDKDF (reference sequence). J lost 3 bases, V lost 4 bases, and 4 bases had no gene match. The CDR3, as DNA: TGTGCCACCAGCACGACTAGCGGATTCTACAATGAGCAGTTCTTC. Protein product: CATSTTSGFYNEQFF.

The chain uses TRBV6-1 and TRBJ1-6; D is unresolved. V gave up 10 bases and J gave up 2 bases, with 9 bases separating them. Germline values: CDR1 MNHNS, CDR2 SASEGT. The CDR3 loop spans 13 amino acids. The CDR3: CATQLTYNSPLHF. The CDR3, as DNA: TGTGCCACACAACTCACCTATAATTCACCCCTCCACTTT.

The chain uses TRBV2 and TRBJ1-2; TRBD1 aligns across 8 bases. CDR1 is SNHLY and CDR2 is FYNNEI in the germline V gene. The CDR3 sequence is 16 residues long. The V gene end was trimmed by 5 bases and the J gene end by 8 bases; junction bases not matched to a gene: 16. The CDR3 spells CASSPGTGYSGEGYTF. CDR3 in DNA: TGTGCCAGCAGTCCCGGGACAGGCTACTCCGGTGAGGGCTACACCTTC.

The rearrangement joins TRBV27 to TRBJ1-3, with 8 nucleotides matching TRBD1. The CDR3 consists of 16 residues. CDR1 is MNHEY, CDR2 SMNVEV, per germline (reference sequence). With V trimmed by 5 bases and J by 3 bases, 9 bases remained unmatched. CDR3 amino acids: CASSPRTGTIGNTIYF. The DNA of the CDR3 is TGTGCCAGCAGTCCTCGGACAGGGACCATTGGAAACACCATATATTTT.

The genes are TRBV27 and TRBJ2-5; 8 nucleotides match TRBD1. Unmatched junction bases numbered 7, after V lost 5 bases and J lost 5 bases. The CDR3 consists of 14 residues. Germline lookup yields CDR1 MNHEY and CDR2 SMNVEV (reference sequence). CDR3: CASSLQGAGETQYF. CDR3 bases: TGTGCCAGCAGTCTCCAGGGGGCGGGGGAGACCCAGTACTTC.

The chain employs TRBV6-6 and TRBJ2-5; perhaps TRBD1 as D (8 bases). Germline CDR1 reads MNHNY; CDR2 reads SVGAGI (reference sequence). The CDR3 loop spans 16 amino acids. V was cut by 5 bases and J by 2 bases, with 18 bases left in between. The CDR3 reads CASSKQGDYRQETQYF. In DNA, the CDR3 is TGTGCCAGCAGTAAACAGGGGGACTATAGGCAAGAGACCCAGTACTTC.

The J gene is TRBJ1-1, the V gene TRBV13; D possibly corresponds to TRBD1 (5 bases). The CDR3 runs 13 residues. Per germline, CDR1 PRHDT and CDR2 FYEKMQ (reference sequence). Trimming took 5 bases from V and 8 from J, leaving 15 bases between them. In DNA, the CDR3 is TGTGCCAGCAGCAACTACGGGGGAAGGGAAGCTTTCTTT. Amino acids: CASSNYGGREAFF.

This clone occurred once. This chain uses TRBV21-1 with TRBJ1-5. TRBV21-1 is described as a pseudogene. CDR3 length: 13 amino acids. The CDR3 region has the DNA TGTGCCAGCAGCAAAGAGGGTAACCAGCCCCAGCATTTT. It is translated as CASSKEGNQPQHF.

The genes are TRBV4-1 and TRBJ1-2; no firm D call. Trimming removed 0 bases at V and 5 bases at J, with 16 bases between. CDR1 and CDR2 from the germline V gene are MGHRA and YSYEKL. CDR3 size: 16 residues. The CDR3 DNA reads as TGCGCCAGCAGCCAAGAAATTCAGCGGCTGGCTTATGGCTACACCTTC. It translates to CASSQEIQRLAYGYTF.

This chain connects TRBV28 to TRBJ2-7; the D is unclear. The germline CDR1 and CDR2 sequences are MDHEN and SYDVKM. This CDR3 is 14 amino acids long. Trimming removed 2 bases at V and 3 bases at J, with 11 bases between. CDR3 region: CASSLDTTSYEQYF. The CDR3 DNA reads TGTGCCAGCAGTTTAGACACGACAAGCTACGAGCAGTACTTC.

V is TRBV2 and J is TRBJ2-7; D uncertain. Trimming removed 7 bases at V and 0 bases at J, with 13 bases between. Germline V CDR1 and CDR2: SNHLY, FYNNEI. CDR3 length: 14 amino acids. In nucleotides, the CDR3 is TGTGCCAGCAAGGGCAGGCCAAGCTCCTACGAGCAGTACTTC. Translation gives CASKGRPSSYEQYF. The variable domain in full, with the rest retrieved from reference TRBV2 and TRBJ2-7, is EPEVTQTPSHQVTQMGQEVILRCVPISNHLYFYWYRQILGQKVEFLVSFYNNEISEKSEIFDDQFSVERPDGSNFTLKIRSTKLEDSAMYFCASKGRPSSYEQYFGPGTRLTVT.

This sequence joins TRBV30 and TRBJ2-5; 13 nucleotides match TRBD2. The CDR3 is made up of 16 amino acids. The J segment lost 2 bases and the V segment lost 2 bases, leaving 5 bases of the junction unmatched. Germline values: CDR1 GTSNPN, CDR2 SVGIG (reference sequence). CDR3 loop: CAWSLPTSGGQETQYF. CDR3 DNA: TGTGCCTGGAGTCTACCGACTAGCGGGGGGCAAGAGACCCAGTACTTC.

This clone was observed a single time. At the DNA level, this CDR3 is encoded by other sequences in the same sample as well. CDR3 in amino acids: CASSSGLQETQYF. Written as DNA, the CDR3 is TGTGCCAGTAGTAGCGGACTCCAAGAGACCCAGTACTTC. The V and J genes are TRBV19 and TRBJ2-5, with a tentative D call TRBD2 (5 bases). V dropped 4 bases and J dropped 1 base, with 7 bases sitting between them. Germline lookup yields CDR1 LNHDA and CDR2 SQIVND (reference sequence). The length of the CDR3 is 13 residues.

This rearrangement joins TRBV12-5 to TRBJ2-1, with D uncertain. Germline loops: CDR1 LGHNT, CDR2 FRNRAP. The V and J ends lost 7 bases and 6 bases respectively, with 19 bases between them. The CDR3 consists of 15 residues. The CDR3 DNA follows: TGTGCTAGTGCCCCACCCACCCAAGGGTTCAATGAGCAGTTCTTC. This codes for CASAPPTQGFNEQFF. Together with reference TRBV12-5 and TRBJ2-1, the CDR3 gives the full variable domain: DARVTQTPRHKVTEMGQEVTMRCQPILGHNTVFWYRQTMMQGLELLAYFRNRAPLDDSGMPKDRFSAEMPDATLATLKIQPSEPRDSAVYFCASAPPTQGFNEQFFGPGTRLTVL.

This rearrangement joins TRBV5-1 to TRBJ2-1, with 11 bases lining up with TRBD2. The germline V gene encodes CDR1 SGHRS and CDR2 YFSETQ. The CDR3 runs 16 residues. V gave up 4 bases and J gave up 6 bases; unmatched junction bases: 9. CDR3 sequence: CASSGTSGLIPNEQFF. DNA of the CDR3: TGCGCCAGCAGCGGGACTAGCGGCCTAATTCCCAATGAGCAGTTCTTC. The full variable domain, rest sourced from reference TRBV5-1 and TRBJ2-1, is KAGVTQTPRYLIKTRGQQVTLSCSPISGHRSVSWYQQTPGQGLQFLFEYFSETQRNKGNFPGRFSGRQFSNSRSEMNVSTLELGDSALYLCASSGTSGLIPNEQFFGPGTRLTVL.

The J gene is TRBJ1-3, the V gene TRBV18; D might be TRBD1 (5 bases). There are 15 residues in the CDR3. The V gene lost 2 bases and the J gene lost 1 base, with 9 bases spanning the gap. Per the germline V gene, CDR1 is KGHSH and CDR2 is LQKENI. This CDR3 reads CASSPSAGSGNTIYF. The DNA for the CDR3 is TGTGCCAGCTCACCATCTGCAGGGTCTGGAAACACCATATATTTT.

This clone was seen a handful of times. The chain combines TRBV14 with TRBJ1-2; no definite D call. From germline, CDR1 is SGHDN and CDR2 FVKESK. The CDR3 runs 13 residues. Deletions cut 4 bases from V and 4 bases from J, with 10 bases between. The CDR3 nucleotides read TGTGCCAGCAGCCTCATAGCGGCCTATGGCTACACCTTC. Its protein product is CASSLIAAYGYTF.

This chain connects TRBV5-4 to TRBJ2-1; a possible D gene is TRBD1 (6 bases). This CDR3 is built from 13 residues. V was trimmed by 4 bases and J by 4 bases, leaving 9 bases between them. Germline-derived CDR1 and CDR2 are SGHNT and YYREEE (reference sequence). The DNA of the CDR3 is TGTGCCAGCAGCGGGGACATTTACAATGAGCAGTTCTTC. This gives the protein CASSGDIYNEQFF.

This sequence joins TRBV12-5 and TRBJ2-5; D might be TRBD1 (6 bases). V was shortened by 3 bases and J by 5 bases, with 16 bases between the two germline ends. The CDR3 covers 15 residues. Germline-derived CDR1 and CDR2 are LGHNT and FRNRAP. CDR3: CASGFGVTGRETQYF. CDR3 sequence (DNA): TGTGCTAGTGGTTTCGGAGTGACAGGACGGGAGACCCAGTACTTC.

The chain links TRBV2 to TRBJ2-5; TRBD2 is a possible D gene (6 bases). This CDR3 is 14 amino acids long. Trimming shortened V by 3 bases and J by 1 base, and 9 bases separated the two germline ends. CDR1 SNHLY and CDR2 FYNNEI come from the germline V gene. The DNA of the CDR3 is TGTGCCAGCAGTGAGGGGGGAGTCCAAGAGACCCAGTACTTC. Protein product: CASSEGGVQETQYF.